This passage covers 13 T cell receptor beta chains from one sample sequenced in a study of T-cell memory formation after mild COVID-19. TCRdb passed the 5' RACE reads through MiXCR, listing each CDR3 protein once. The data hold 250,000 or so distinct CDR3 sequences, with about a sixth observed a single time. Sequenced: PBMCs or a T cell subset sorted from them (not recorded which). The source of these receptors is a man younger than 30 who had mild COVID-19 (a few samples of this study predate the infection). Cell type and time point are not known.

This clonotype was found many times. This sequence joins TRBV7-2 and TRBJ2-5; D remains unclear. Germline CDR1 and CDR2: SGHTA and FQGNSA. CDR3 length equals 14 residues. V was trimmed by 5 bases and J by 4 bases, leaving 14 bases between them. The CDR3 nucleotides read TGTGCCAGCAGCACTTGGACGCCGCCAGAGACCCAGTACTTC. Protein: CASSTWTPPETQYF.

There are a few counts of this clonotype. This chain connects TRBV12-3 or TRBV12-4 to TRBJ2-5; D perhaps matches TRBD2 (6 bases). The V end lost 6 bases, the J end lost 1 base, and 9 bases lay between the germline ends. The CDR3 has 13 residues. CDR3 sequence (DNA): TGTGCCAGCAGGGGGGGACTCCAAGAGACCCAGTACTTC. This encodes CASRGGLQETQYF.

There are a few counts of this clonotype. The rearrangement joins TRBV29-1 to TRBJ2-5; D unresolved. Per the germline V gene, CDR1 is SQVTM and CDR2 is ANQGSEA. CDR3 length equals 11 residues. Between the trimmed V and J ends, which lost 7 bases and 1 base, there was a span of 7 bases. The CDR3 sequence: CSAGPQETQYF. The CDR3 DNA reads as TGCAGCGCCGGCCCCCAAGAGACCCAGTACTTC.

At least ten counts were recorded for this clonotype. This chain joins TRBV6-5 and TRBJ2-1; 7 bases are a match to TRBD2. The CDR3 sequence is 16 residues long. Germline CDR1 reads MNHEY; CDR2 reads SVGAGI. V lost 2 bases to trimming and J lost 0 bases; unmatched junction nucleotides: 4. The DNA of the CDR3 is TGTGCCAGCAGTTACGGCGGCGGGAGCTCCTACAATGAGCAGTTCTTC. Translation gives CASSYGGGSSYNEQFF.

Only a few counts were recorded for this clonotype. The chain is built from TRBV7-3 and TRBJ1-1; TRBD1 is a possible D gene (6 bases). With 1 base removed from V and 7 bases from J, the gap between germline ends came to 10 bases. CDR1 is SGHTA and CDR2 is FQGTGA in the germline V gene. The CDR3 runs 13 residues. As DNA, the CDR3 is TGTGCCAGCAGCTTAAATAACAGGGTTGAAGCTTTCTTT. Its translation is CASSLNNRVEAFF.

The V call is TRBV4-1, the J call TRBJ2-7, with 13 bases lining up with TRBD2. J gave up 2 bases and V 3 bases, and 4 bases lay outside the gene matches. The CDR3 length is 16 residues. The germline CDR1 and CDR2 sequences are MGHRA and YSYEKL. CDR3 in amino acids: CASSQPGLAGAYEQYF. DNA for the CDR3: TGCGCCAGCAGCCAGCCCGGACTAGCGGGGGCCTACGAGCAGTACTTC.

The chain couples TRBV10-2 to TRBJ2-7; D not resolved. The V gene's germline CDR1 is WSHSY and CDR2 SAAADI. V lost 3 bases and J 0 bases, leaving 15 bases between the germline ends. The CDR3 is made up of 16 amino acids. As DNA, the CDR3 is TGCGCCAGCAGTGACTCGAGTAGGGATCCCTCCTACGAGCAGTACTTC. As protein: CASSDSSRDPSYEQYF.

The genes are TRBV12-3 or TRBV12-4 and TRBJ1-5; D gene unclear. V lost 3 bases, J lost 4 bases, and 10 bases lay in between. CDR3 length equals 14 residues. The CDR3 DNA follows: TGTGCCAGCAGTTTCCGACGGAGTAATCAGCCCCAGCATTTT. Its translation is CASSFRRSNQPQHF.

The chain recombines TRBV5-1 with TRBJ2-1; 7 positions match TRBD1. J lost 5 bases, V lost 4 bases, and 12 bases had no gene match. The CDR3 extends over 16 amino acids. Germline CDR1 SGHRS, CDR2 YFSETQ. In DNA form, the CDR3 reads TGCGCCAGCAGCCCCCAGACAGGGAAGGCCCACAATGAGCAGTTCTTC. Encoded protein: CASSPQTGKAHNEQFF.

The V gene is TRBV4-1, the J gene TRBJ2-3, with D perhaps assigned TRBD1 or TRBD2 (6 bases each). The CDR3 length is 15 residues. With 0 bases removed from V and 5 bases from J, the gap between germline ends came to 12 bases. CDR1 is MGHRA, CDR2 YSYEKL, per germline. CDR3 nucleotides: TGCGCCAGCAGCCAAGATAAACAGGGAGGAGATACGCAGTATTTT. This encodes CASSQDKQGGDTQYF.

The rearrangement uses TRBV6-5 and TRBJ2-2; D not certain. Germline loops: CDR1 MNHEY, CDR2 SVGAGI. V lost 2 bases to trimming and J lost 4 bases, with 11 bases between them. CDR3 length: 15 residues. The CDR3 loop is CASSYVPGPTGELFF. The CDR3 bases are TGTGCCAGCAGTTACGTCCCAGGACCCACCGGGGAGCTGTTTTTT.

This clonotype has just a few counts. The genes are TRBV6-5 and TRBJ2-5, with 8 positions matching TRBD2. Germline loops: CDR1 MNHEY, CDR2 SVGAGI. This CDR3 spans 14 amino acids. Trimming cost V 5 bases and J 9 bases; bases outside gene matches: 11. The CDR3 DNA reads TGTGCCAGCAGTGGTAGCGGGACCCAGTTTTCCCAGTACTTC. Its translation is CASSGSGTQFSQYF.

The chain joins TRBV3-1 to TRBJ2-4; D not resolved. Deletions cut 6 bases from V and 1 base from J, with 7 bases between. The CDR3 runs to 13 residues. Germline values: CDR1 LGHDT, CDR2 YNNKEL (reference sequence). The CDR3 protein is CASRPRAKNIQYF. CDR3 nucleotide sequence: TGTGCCAGCAGACCCCGCGCCAAAAACATTCAGTACTTC.